The present T cell receptor beta chain was sequenced within a study of cytomegalovirus exposure and HLA in healthy donors. General observations from the study: The listing of about 150 TCR beta chains classed them as cytomegalovirus-associated. Analyzed later, association rates of TCRs varied across HLA loci, with DRB1 most and HLA-C fewest.

A word on this clone: Antigen specificity is unknown.

The PCR made use of 60 Vbeta and 13 Jbeta primers. This table comes from immunoSEQ multiplex PCR, and its TCRdb copy is limited to in-frame clones, with some not included. The sample includes 200,000 to 250,000 clones. This CDR3 is built from 17 residues. The trim removed 4 bases at V and 4 bases at J, leaving 7 bases unmatched. Germline V gene sequence: CDR1 MNHNS, CDR2 SASEGT. The chain uses TRBV6-1 and TRBJ2-2; TRBD2 agrees at 12 bases. Sample: PBMCs. This receptor was identified in a girl aged 2 to 9 in good health and CMV-seropositive. In DNA form, the CDR3 reads TGTGCCAGCAGTGCGGGACTAGCGGGTGTAGGCACCGGGGAGCTGTTTTTT. Amino acids: CASSAGLAGVGTGELFF.